This TCR beta chain was sequenced for a study of TIL therapy for anti-PD-1-resistant metastatic lung cancer. On the study more broadly: Tumors carried a median about 1.6 non-synonymous mutations per megabase.

Time point indicated: pre-treatment sample, taken before nivolumab and TIL therapy. Between the trimmed V and J ends, which lost 6 bases and 0 bases, there was a span of 13 bases. Germline V CDR1 and CDR2: KGHSH, LQKENI. The CDR3 extends over 15 amino acids. Sequencing used immunoSEQ v3. Libraries were sequenced to 2 million to 2.5 million read pairs (survey) or roughly 4.5-6.5 million (deep). TCRdb's copy holds only in-frame clones and misses some; the assay was immunoSEQ multiplex PCR. The repertoire holds approximately 60,000 clones, with approximately 78% as singletons. This rearrangement joins TRBV18 to TRBJ2-3, with a tentative D call TRBD1 (6 bases). The sequence came from a person between 25 and 79 years old with non-small cell lung cancer. The source was blood, collected at baseline. The CDR3 region has the DNA TGTGCCAGCTCGCTACAGGGATCTAGCACAGATACGCAGTATTTT. As protein: CASSLQGSSTDTQYF.